A single sample gave rise to the 17 T cell receptor beta chains below, sequenced in a study of blood T cell repertoires in COVID-19. Profiling relied on immunoSEQ multiplex PCR, and the TCRdb table lists in-frame clones only, not all of them. Seen here are over 95,000 clones, around 89% observed once, and the top ten hold 19%. What was sequenced was peripheral blood. The receptors were gathered from a human donor with acute or convalescent COVID-19. The donor label of this sample is uncertain.

This chain joins TRBV5-1 and TRBJ2-2; TRBD2 aligns across 13 bases. Germline V CDR1 and CDR2: SGHRS, YFSETQ. With V trimmed by 4 bases and J by 5 bases, 2 bases remained unmatched. CDR3 length: 15 residues. The CDR3 DNA is TGCGCCAGCAGCCTGACTAGCGGGAGGACCGGGGAGCTGTTTTTT. The encoded protein is CASSLTSGRTGELFF.

The chain recombines TRBV9 with TRBJ2-1; 9 bases match TRBD1. Germline V gene data show CDR1 as SGDLS and CDR2 as YYNGEE. The CDR3 has 17 amino acids. Unmatched junction bases numbered 11, after V lost 0 bases and J lost 7 bases. The CDR3 region is CASSVEGQGSWGNEQFF. The CDR3 DNA reads TGTGCCAGCAGCGTAGAGGGACAGGGTAGCTGGGGGAATGAGCAGTTCTTC.

The chain recombines TRBV7-9 with TRBJ1-1, with unresolved D. This CDR3 comprises 14 residues. In germline, CDR1 is SEHNR, CDR2 FQNEAQ (reference sequence). Trimming stripped 5 bases from V and 7 bases from J, with 17 bases between. The CDR3 protein is CASSPPARGDEAFF. The CDR3 nucleotides are TGTGCCAGCAGCCCCCCAGCAAGAGGAGATGAAGCTTTCTTT. Combining the CDR3 with reference TRBV7-9 and TRBJ1-1 gives the whole variable domain DTGVSQNPRHKITKRGQNVTFRCDPISEHNRLYWYRQTLGQGPEFLTYFQNEAQLEKSRLLSDRFSAERPKGSFSTLEIQRTEQGDSAMYLCASSPPARGDEAFFGQGTRLTVV.

This chain links TRBV28 with TRBJ1-2; D gene unclear. The CDR3 sequence is 13 residues long. Germline CDR1 is MDHEN and CDR2 is SYDVKM. V was pared by 6 bases and J by 1 base, with 9 bases between. The chain's CDR3 is CASRTGINYGYTF. The CDR3, as DNA: TGTGCCAGCAGAACCGGGATTAACTATGGCTACACCTTC.

The chain couples TRBV7-2 to TRBJ1-6; 9 bases are shared with TRBD1. From germline, CDR1 is SGHTA and CDR2 FQGNSA. Trimming at V came to 3 bases and at J to 5 bases, leaving 2 bases not matched to a gene. The CDR3 sequence is 15 residues long. In DNA, the CDR3 is TGTGCCAGCAGCTTCACAGGGGGCGATAATTCACCCCTCCACTTT. This encodes CASSFTGGDNSPLHF.

On this clone itself: This same CDR3 is encoded by further DNA sequences in the sample. The chain links TRBV28 to TRBJ1-1, with 9 bases identical to TRBD1. The germline CDR1 and CDR2 sequences are MDHEN and SYDVKM. This CDR3 has 14 amino acids. V gave up 6 bases and J gave up 1 base; unmatched junction bases: 3. CDR3 coding DNA: TGTGCCAGCAGCCTGACAGGGGGGAACACTGAAGCTTTCTTT. Residues: CASSLTGGNTEAFF.

This chain joins TRBV7-3 and TRBJ2-3; 8 bases agree with TRBD2. The J segment lost 2 bases and the V segment lost 5 bases, leaving 6 bases of the junction unmatched. The germline CDR1 and CDR2 sequences are SGHTA and FQGTGA. CDR3 size: 15 residues. The CDR3 DNA sequence: TGTGCCAGCAGCGATTCGGGGGGGTACACAGATACGCAGTATTTT. Its protein is CASSDSGGYTDTQYF.

The chain combines TRBV5-1 with TRBJ2-1, with 10 bases lining up with TRBD2. CDR1 is SGHRS, CDR2 YFSETQ, per germline. CDR3 length: 16 amino acids. J lost 9 bases, V lost 2 bases, and 11 bases had no gene match. The DNA for the CDR3 is TGCGCCAGCAGCTTAGGTAGCGGACTAGCGGTACTTGAGCAGTTCTTC. Its translation is CASSLGSGLAVLEQFF.

The chain joins TRBV4-1 to TRBJ1-6, with D unclear. The CDR3 sequence is 16 residues long. V lost 4 bases and J lost 3, with 13 bases in between. Looked up from germline, CDR1 is MGHRA and CDR2 is YSYEKL. The CDR3 nucleotides are TGCGCCAGCAGCCTACCGGGAGGAAACTATAATTCACCCCTCCACTTT. Its translation is CASSLPGGNYNSPLHF.

This rearrangement joins TRBV19 to TRBJ1-4, with D possibly TRBD1 on 6 matching bases. Trimming took off 7 bases at V and 4 bases at J, with 10 bases between the two ends. Germline V gene sequence: CDR1 LNHDA, CDR2 SQIVND (reference sequence). The CDR3 runs to 13 residues. The CDR3, as DNA: TGTGCCAGTATGGGGACATTTAATGAAAAACTGTTTTTT. Its protein product is CASMGTFNEKLFF.

This clone was found once. A read error may account for a junction end that differs from germline. The chain couples TRBV7-2 to TRBJ1-2; 12 nucleotides match TRBD1. Germline V lookup: CDR1 SGHTA, CDR2 FQGNSA. The CDR3 is made up of 17 amino acids. The CDR3 loop reads CASTLKVGTGGNGGYTF. The CDR3 DNA is TGTGCCAGCACCTTAAAAGTCGGGACAGGGGGCAATGGAGGCTACACCTTC.

The V call is TRBV2, the J call TRBJ2-5; TRBD1 is a possible D gene (6 bases). V lost 8 bases and J lost 4, with 14 bases in between. CDR1 is SNHLY and CDR2 is FYNNEI in the germline V gene. The CDR3 spans 13 residues. CDR3 nucleotides: TGTGCCAGCTATCACAGGGCGGCAGAGACCCAGTACTTC. Encoded protein: CASYHRAAETQYF.

This clone was counted a few times. The chain uses TRBV6-2 or TRBV6-3 and TRBJ1-5, with 7 nucleotides matching TRBD1. The J segment lost 4 bases and the V segment lost 6 bases, leaving 15 bases of the junction unmatched. This CDR3 is 17 amino acids long. The V gene's germline CDR1 is MNHEY and CDR2 SVGEGT. CDR3 sequence (DNA): TGTGCCAGCAGCATTTACCCTGTGACAGGGCAAAATCAGCCCCAGCATTTT. Its translation: CASSIYPVTGQNQPQHF.

The genes are TRBV19 and TRBJ2-2; no reliable D call. Germline-derived CDR1 and CDR2 are LNHDA and SQIVND (reference sequence). The CDR3 spans 13 residues. Trimming took 7 bases from V and 7 from J, leaving 13 bases between them. CDR3: CASIPDFGGELFF. DNA for the CDR3: TGTGCCAGTATACCCGACTTTGGCGGGGAGCTGTTTTTT. The entire variable domain, with the rest obtained from reference TRBV19 and TRBJ2-2, is as follows: DGGITQSPKYLFRKEGQNVTLSCEQNLNHDAMYWYRQDPGQGLRLIYYSQIVNDFQKGDIAEGYSVSREKKESFPLTVTSAQKNPTAFYLCASIPDFGGELFFGEGSRLTVL.

In its sample, this clone was seen once. The V and J genes are TRBV6-5 and TRBJ2-3, with a tentative D call TRBD2 (5 bases). V lost 3 bases and J 1 base, leaving 11 bases between the germline ends. The CDR3 has 15 amino acids. Germline V gives CDR1 MNHEY, CDR2 SVGAGI. The CDR3 is CASSYSAFGTDTQYF. The DNA of the CDR3 is TGTGCCAGCAGTTATAGCGCTTTTGGCACAGATACGCAGTATTTT.

This clone was seen a single time. J is TRBJ2-1 and V is TRBV6-2 or TRBV6-3, with a possible D match to TRBD2 (5 bases). The CDR3 spans 17 residues. V lost 3 bases to trimming and J lost 5 bases, with 20 bases between them. The germline CDR1 and CDR2 sequences are MNHEY and SVGEGT. CDR3: CASSYGPLAGGHNEQFF. The CDR3 DNA follows: TGTGCCAGCAGTTATGGCCCCCTAGCCGGTGGACACAATGAGCAGTTCTTC.

The genes are TRBV28 and TRBJ2-2; the match to TRBD2 covers 9 bases. Per germline, CDR1 MDHEN and CDR2 SYDVKM. V dropped 1 base and J dropped 7; count of bases not matched to a gene: 4. There are 15 residues in the CDR3. The CDR3 DNA is TGTGCCAGCAGTTTATCCGCGGGAGGGCACGGGGAGCTGTTTTTT. It yields the protein CASSLSAGGHGELFF.